The sequence of this T cell receptor beta chain was determined in a study of post-analysis software for immune sequencing data. Unique molecular identifiers were carried by the TCR beta cDNA libraries. TCRdb ran MiXCR on the PCR reads and lists one entry per CDR3 protein. The sample carries about 810,000 distinct CDR3 sequences, about 57% recorded once. This TCR was sampled from a girl aged 5-17 years with multiple sclerosis. Sequencing input: blood.

This CDR3 is CASRITSGTTLNTQYF. Here the CDR3 DNA reads TGTGCCAGCAGGATAACTAGCGGGACCACATTAAATACGCAGTATTTT. This chain links TRBV2 with TRBJ2-3; 10 bases align to TRBD2. CDR1 and CDR2 (germline): SNHLY, FYNNEI. CDR3 length: 16 amino acids. Trimming took 6 bases from V and 7 from J; bases not matched to a gene: 13.